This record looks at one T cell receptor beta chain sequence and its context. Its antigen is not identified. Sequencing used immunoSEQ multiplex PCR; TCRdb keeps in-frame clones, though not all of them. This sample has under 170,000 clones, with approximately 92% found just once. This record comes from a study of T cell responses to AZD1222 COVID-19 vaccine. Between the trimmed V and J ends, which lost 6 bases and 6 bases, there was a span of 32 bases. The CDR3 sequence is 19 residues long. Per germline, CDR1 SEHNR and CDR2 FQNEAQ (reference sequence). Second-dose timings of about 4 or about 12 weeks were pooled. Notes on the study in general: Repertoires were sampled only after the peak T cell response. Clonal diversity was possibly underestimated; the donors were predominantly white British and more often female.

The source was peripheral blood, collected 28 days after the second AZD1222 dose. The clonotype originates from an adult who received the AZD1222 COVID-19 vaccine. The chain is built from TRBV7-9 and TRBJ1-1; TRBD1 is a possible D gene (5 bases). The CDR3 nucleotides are TGTGCCAGCAGGCCCCCTCTGCGGGGGGGGAAAGGCTACAACGCTGAAGCTTTCTTT. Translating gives CASRPPLRGGKGYNAEAFF.